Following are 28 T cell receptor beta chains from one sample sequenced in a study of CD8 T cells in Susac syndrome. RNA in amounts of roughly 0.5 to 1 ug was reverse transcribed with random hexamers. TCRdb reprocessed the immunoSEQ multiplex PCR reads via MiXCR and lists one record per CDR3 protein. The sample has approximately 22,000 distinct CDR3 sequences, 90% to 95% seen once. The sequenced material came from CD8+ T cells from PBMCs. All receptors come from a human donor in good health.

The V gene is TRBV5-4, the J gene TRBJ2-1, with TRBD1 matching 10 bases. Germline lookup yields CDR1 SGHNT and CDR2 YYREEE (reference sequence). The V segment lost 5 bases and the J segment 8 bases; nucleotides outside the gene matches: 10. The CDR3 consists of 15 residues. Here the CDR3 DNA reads TGTGCCAGCAGACCAACCGGGACAGGGGAATATGAGCAGTTCTTC. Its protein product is CASRPTGTGEYEQFF.

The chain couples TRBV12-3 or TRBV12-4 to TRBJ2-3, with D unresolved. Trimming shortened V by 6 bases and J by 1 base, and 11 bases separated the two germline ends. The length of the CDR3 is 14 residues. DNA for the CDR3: TGTGCCAGCAGCCTCGGGTCCGGCACAGATACGCAGTATTTT. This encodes CASSLGSGTDTQYF.

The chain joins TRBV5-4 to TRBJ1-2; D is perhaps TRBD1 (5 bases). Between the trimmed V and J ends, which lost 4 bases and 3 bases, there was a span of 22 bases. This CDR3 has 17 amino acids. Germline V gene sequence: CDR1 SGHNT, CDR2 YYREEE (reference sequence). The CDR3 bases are TGTGCCAGCAGCCCGAGACGGGGCCGGGGTCTCGACTATGGCTACACCTTC. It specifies CASSPRRGRGLDYGYTF.

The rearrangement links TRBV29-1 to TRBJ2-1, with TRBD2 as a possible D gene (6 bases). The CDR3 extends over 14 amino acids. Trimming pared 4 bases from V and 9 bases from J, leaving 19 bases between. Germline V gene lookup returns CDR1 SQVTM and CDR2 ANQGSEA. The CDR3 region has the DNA TGCAGCGTTGCGATTACAGGAGGGGTTGGTGAGCAGTTCTTC. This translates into CSVAITGGVGEQFF.

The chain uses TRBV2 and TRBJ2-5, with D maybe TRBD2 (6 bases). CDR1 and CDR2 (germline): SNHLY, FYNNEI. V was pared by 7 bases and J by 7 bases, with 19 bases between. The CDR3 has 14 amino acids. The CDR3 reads CASTAQRARGTQYF. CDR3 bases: TGTGCCAGCACCGCACAGCGGGCGAGGGGGACCCAGTACTTC.

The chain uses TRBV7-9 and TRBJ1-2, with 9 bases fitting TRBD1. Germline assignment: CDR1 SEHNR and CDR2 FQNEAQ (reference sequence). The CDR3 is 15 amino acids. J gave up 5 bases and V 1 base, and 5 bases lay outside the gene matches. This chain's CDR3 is CASSLDRGRFYGYTF. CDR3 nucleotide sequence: TGTGCCAGCAGCTTAGACAGGGGGCGTTTTTATGGCTACACCTTC.

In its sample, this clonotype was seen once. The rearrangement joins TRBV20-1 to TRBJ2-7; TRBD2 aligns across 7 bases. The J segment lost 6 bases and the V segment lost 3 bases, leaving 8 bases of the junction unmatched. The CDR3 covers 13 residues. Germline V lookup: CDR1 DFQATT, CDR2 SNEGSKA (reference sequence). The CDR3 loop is CSARGGRGSEQYF. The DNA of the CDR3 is TGCAGTGCTAGGGGGGGGAGGGGCTCCGAGCAGTACTTC.

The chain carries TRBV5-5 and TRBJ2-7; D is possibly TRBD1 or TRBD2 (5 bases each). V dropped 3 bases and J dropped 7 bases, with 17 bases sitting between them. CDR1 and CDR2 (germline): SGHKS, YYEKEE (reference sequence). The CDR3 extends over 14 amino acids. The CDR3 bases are TGTGCCAGCAGCTCGGGACGGGCCGCCGAGGAGCAGTACTTC. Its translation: CASSSGRAAEEQYF.

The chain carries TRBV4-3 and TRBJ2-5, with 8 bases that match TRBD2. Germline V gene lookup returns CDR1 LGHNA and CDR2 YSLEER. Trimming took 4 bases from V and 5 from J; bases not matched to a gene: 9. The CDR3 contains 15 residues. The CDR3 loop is CASSLGGGIGETQYF. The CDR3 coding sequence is TGCGCCAGCAGCCTGGGCGGGGGGATAGGGGAGACCCAGTACTTC.

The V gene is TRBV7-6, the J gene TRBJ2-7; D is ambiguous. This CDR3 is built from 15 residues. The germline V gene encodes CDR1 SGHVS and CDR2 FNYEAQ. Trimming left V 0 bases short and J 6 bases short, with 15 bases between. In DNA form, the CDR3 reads TGTGCCAGCAGCTTAGCGGCGACGAACCCACTCGAGCAGTACTTC. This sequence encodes CASSLAATNPLEQYF.

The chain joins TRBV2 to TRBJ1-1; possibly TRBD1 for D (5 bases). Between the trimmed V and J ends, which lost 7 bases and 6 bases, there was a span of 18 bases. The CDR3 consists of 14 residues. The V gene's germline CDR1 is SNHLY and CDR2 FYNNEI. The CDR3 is CASTTSGGGAEAFF. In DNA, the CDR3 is TGTGCCAGCACCACATCGGGGGGGGGTGCTGAAGCTTTCTTT.

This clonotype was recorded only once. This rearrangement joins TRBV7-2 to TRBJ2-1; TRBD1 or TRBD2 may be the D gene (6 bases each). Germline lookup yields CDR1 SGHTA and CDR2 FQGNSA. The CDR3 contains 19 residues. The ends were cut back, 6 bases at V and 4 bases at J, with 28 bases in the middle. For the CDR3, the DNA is TGTGCCAGCAGGGCGGGGTCCTTAACCCGACAGGAGAGTTACAATGAGCAGTTCTTC. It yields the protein CASRAGSLTRQESYNEQFF.

The CDR3 protein is CSALGLAGDLDQETQYF. DNA for the CDR3: TGCAGCGCCCTCGGGCTAGCGGGGGACCTTGACCAAGAGACCCAGTACTTC. This chain connects TRBV29-1 to TRBJ2-5; 10 nucleotides match TRBD2. With V trimmed by 7 bases and J by 0 bases, 14 bases remained unmatched. Germline CDR1 and CDR2: SQVTM and ANQGSEA. This CDR3 is 17 amino acids long. The whole variable domain, filled in from reference TRBV29-1 and TRBJ2-5, reads SAVISQKPSRDICQRGTSLTIQCQVDSQVTMMFWYRQQPGQSLTLIATANQGSEATYESGFVIDKFPISRPNLTFSTLTVSNMSPEDSSIYLCSALGLAGDLDQETQYFGPGTRLLVL.

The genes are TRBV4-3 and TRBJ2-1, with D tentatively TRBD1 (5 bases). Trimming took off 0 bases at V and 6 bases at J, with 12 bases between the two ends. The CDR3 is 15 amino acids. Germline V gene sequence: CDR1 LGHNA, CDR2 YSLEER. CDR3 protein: CASSQEAGLRNEQFF. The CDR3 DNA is TGCGCCAGCAGCCAAGAGGCAGGGCTTCGCAATGAGCAGTTCTTC.

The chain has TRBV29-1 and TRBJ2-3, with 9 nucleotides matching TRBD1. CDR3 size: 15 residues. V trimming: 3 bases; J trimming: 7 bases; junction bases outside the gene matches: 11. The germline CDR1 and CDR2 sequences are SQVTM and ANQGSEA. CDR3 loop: CSVDEQGAFGNTQYF. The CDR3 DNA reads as TGCAGCGTTGATGAACAGGGGGCCTTCGGGAATACGCAGTATTTT.

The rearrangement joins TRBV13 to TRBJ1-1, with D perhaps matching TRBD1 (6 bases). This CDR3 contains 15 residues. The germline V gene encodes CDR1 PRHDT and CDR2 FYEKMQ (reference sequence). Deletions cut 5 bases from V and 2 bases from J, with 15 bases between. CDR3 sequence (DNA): TGTGCCAGCAGCCACTCCCAGGGGCTCAACACTGAAGCTTTCTTT. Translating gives CASSHSQGLNTEAFF.

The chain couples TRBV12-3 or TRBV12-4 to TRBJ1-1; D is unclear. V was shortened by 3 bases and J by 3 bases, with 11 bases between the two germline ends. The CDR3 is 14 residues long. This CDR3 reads CASSLSDGYTEAFF. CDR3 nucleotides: TGTGCCAGCAGTTTGTCGGACGGGTACACTGAAGCTTTCTTT.

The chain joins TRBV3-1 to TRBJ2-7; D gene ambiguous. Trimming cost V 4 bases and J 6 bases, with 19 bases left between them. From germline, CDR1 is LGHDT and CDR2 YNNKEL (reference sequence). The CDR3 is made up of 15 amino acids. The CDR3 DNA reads TGTGCCAGCAGCCCTACGACCAGCGTGAGTTCCGAGCAGTACTTC. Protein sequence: CASSPTTSVSSEQYF.

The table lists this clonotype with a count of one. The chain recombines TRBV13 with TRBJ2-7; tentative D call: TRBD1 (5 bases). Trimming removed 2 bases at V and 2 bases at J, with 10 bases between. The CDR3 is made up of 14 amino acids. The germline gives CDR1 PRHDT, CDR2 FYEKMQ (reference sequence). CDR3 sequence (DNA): TGTGCCAGCAGCTTAACAGGTGAAGCCTACGAGCAGTACTTC. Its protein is CASSLTGEAYEQYF.

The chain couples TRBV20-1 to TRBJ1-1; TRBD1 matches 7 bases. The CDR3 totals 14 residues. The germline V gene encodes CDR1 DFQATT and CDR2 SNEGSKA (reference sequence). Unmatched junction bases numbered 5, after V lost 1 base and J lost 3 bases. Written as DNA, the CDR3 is TGCAGTGCTAGAGGGACGGACAGGCACACTGAAGCTTTCTTT. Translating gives CSARGTDRHTEAFF.

CDR3 DNA sequence: TGTGCCAGCAGTTACTCTAAGGCGGGAGAGACCCAGTACTTC. Encoded protein: CASSYSKAGETQYF. V is TRBV6-5 and J is TRBJ2-5, with TRBD2 as a possible D gene (5 bases). The germline gives CDR1 MNHEY, CDR2 SVGAGI. The CDR3 length is 14 residues. V was cut by 0 bases and J by 4 bases, with 9 bases left in between.

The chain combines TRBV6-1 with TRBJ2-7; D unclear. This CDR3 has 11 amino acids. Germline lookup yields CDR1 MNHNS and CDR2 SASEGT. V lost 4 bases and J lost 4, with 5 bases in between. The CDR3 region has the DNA TGTGCCAGCAGTGCCCTTTACGAGCAGTACTTC. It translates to CASSALYEQYF.

CDR3 sequence: CASSFREKGTEAFF. In DNA, the CDR3 is TGTGCCAGCAGTTTCAGGGAAAAGGGGACTGAAGCTTTCTTT. The J gene is TRBJ1-1, the V gene TRBV27; tentatively, D is TRBD1 (5 bases). V was trimmed by 3 bases and J by 5 bases, leaving 13 bases between them. The CDR3 has 14 amino acids. CDR1 MNHEY and CDR2 SMNVEV come from the germline V gene (reference sequence).

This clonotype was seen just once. The CDR3 protein is CASSSGREQYF. For the CDR3, the DNA is TGCGCCAGCAGCTCGGGGAGGGAGCAGTACTTC. The rearrangement links TRBV4-1 to TRBJ2-7; TRBD2 might be the D (6 bases). The CDR3 runs 11 residues. The V end lost 5 bases, the J end lost 7 bases, and 9 bases lay between the germline ends. Germline V CDR1 and CDR2: MGHRA, YSYEKL.

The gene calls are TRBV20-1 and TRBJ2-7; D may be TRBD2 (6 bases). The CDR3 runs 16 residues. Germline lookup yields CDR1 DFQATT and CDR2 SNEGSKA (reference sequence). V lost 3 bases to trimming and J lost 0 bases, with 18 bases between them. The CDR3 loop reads CSARAMGTAVSYEQYF. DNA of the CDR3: TGCAGTGCTAGGGCAATGGGGACTGCGGTCTCCTACGAGCAGTACTTC.

This chain's CDR3 is CAISESTRLAGLDEQYF. CDR3 in DNA: TGTGCCATCAGTGAGTCGACACGTCTAGCGGGGCTGGACGAGCAGTACTTC. This chain connects TRBV10-3 to TRBJ2-7; TRBD2 matches at 9 bases. This CDR3 is built from 17 residues. The germline CDR1 and CDR2 sequences are ENHRY and SYGVKD. Germline trimming cut 0 bases from V and 5 bases from J; bases unmatched to any gene: 11.

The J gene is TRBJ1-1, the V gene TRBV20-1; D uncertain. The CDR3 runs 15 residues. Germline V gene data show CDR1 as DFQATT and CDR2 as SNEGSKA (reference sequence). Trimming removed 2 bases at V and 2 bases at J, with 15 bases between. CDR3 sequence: CSARREREINTEAFF. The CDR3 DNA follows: TGCAGTGCTAGACGAGAGCGGGAGATTAACACTGAAGCTTTCTTT.

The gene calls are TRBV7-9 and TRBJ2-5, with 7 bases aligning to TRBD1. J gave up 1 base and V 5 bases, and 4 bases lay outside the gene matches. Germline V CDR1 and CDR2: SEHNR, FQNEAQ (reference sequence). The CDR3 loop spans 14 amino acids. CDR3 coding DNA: TGTGCCAGCAGCGCCGGGACAGCCCAAGAGACCCAGTACTTC. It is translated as CASSAGTAQETQYF.